This T cell receptor beta chain appears in the sequencing data of a study of control samples from healthy donors and cancer patients. Produced via immunoSEQ multiplex PCR; TCRdb's table is partial and in-frame only. This sample has fewer than 250,000 clones, with over 80% found just once. Sequencing input: blood. The sequence derives from a man between 25 and 39 years old in good health.

CDR3 DNA: TGTGCCAGCAGCCAACCACAGGGAGTAGCGGGTGGCTACACCTTC. Protein product: CASSQPQGVAGGYTF. The genes are TRBV3-1 (or the pseudogene TRBV3-2) and TRBJ1-2; TRBD1 might be the D (6 bases). There are 15 residues in the CDR3. The V and J ends lost 2 bases and 7 bases respectively, with 17 bases between them. The germline V gene has CDR1 LGHDT and CDR2 YNNKEL (reference sequence).